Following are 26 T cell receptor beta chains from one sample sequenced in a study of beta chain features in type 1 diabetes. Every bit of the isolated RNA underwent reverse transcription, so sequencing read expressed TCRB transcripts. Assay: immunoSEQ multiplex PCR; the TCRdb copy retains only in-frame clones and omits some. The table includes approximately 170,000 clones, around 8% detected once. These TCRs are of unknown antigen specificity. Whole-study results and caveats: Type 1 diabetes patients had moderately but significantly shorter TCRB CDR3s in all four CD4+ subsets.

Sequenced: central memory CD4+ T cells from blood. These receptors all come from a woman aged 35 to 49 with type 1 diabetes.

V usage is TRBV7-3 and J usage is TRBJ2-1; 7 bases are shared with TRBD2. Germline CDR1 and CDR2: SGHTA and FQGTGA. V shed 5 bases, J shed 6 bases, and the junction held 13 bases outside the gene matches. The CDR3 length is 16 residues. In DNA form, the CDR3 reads TGTGCCAGCAGCCTCGCTCGGGGCGGGAGCCGCAATGAGCAGTTCTTC. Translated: CASSLARGGSRNEQFF.

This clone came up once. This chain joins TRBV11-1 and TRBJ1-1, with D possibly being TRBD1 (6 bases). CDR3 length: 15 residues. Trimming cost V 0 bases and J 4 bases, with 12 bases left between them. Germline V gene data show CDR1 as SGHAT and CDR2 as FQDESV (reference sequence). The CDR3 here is CASSLALTTGTEAFF. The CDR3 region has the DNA TGTGCCAGCAGCTTAGCGCTTACGACAGGCACTGAAGCTTTCTTT. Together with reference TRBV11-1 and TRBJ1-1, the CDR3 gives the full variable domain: EAEVAQSPRYKITEKSQAVAFWCDPISGHATLYWYRQILGQGPELLVQFQDESVVDDSQLPKDRFSAERLKGVDSTLKIQPAELGDSAMYLCASSLALTTGTEAFFGQGTRLTVV.

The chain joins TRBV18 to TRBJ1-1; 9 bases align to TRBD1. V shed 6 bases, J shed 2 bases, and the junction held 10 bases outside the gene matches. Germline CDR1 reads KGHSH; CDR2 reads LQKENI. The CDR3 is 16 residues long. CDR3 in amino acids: CASSVPGQGRNTEAFF. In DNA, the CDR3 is TGTGCCAGCTCCGTCCCGGGACAGGGTCGAAACACTGAAGCTTTCTTT. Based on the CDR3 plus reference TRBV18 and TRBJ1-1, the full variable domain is NAGVMQNPRHLVRRRGQEARLRCSPMKGHSHVYWYRQLPEEGLKFMVYLQKENIIDESGMPKERFSAEFPKEGPSILRIQQVVRGDSAAYFCASSVPGQGRNTEAFFGQGTRLTVV.

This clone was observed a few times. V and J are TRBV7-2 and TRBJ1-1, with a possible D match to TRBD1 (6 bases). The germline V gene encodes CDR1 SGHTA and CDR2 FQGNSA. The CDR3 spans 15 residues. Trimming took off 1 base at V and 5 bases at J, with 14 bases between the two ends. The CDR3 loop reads CASSLVQGVRTEAFF. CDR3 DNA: TGTGCCAGCAGCTTAGTACAGGGTGTCAGGACTGAAGCTTTCTTT.

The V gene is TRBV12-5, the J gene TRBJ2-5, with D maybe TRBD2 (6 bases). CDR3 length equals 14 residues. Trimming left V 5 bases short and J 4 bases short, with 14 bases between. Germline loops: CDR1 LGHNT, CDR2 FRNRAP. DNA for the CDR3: TGTGCTAGTGGTGCGGGACGGGGAGGAGAGACCCAGTACTTC. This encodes CASGAGRGGETQYF.

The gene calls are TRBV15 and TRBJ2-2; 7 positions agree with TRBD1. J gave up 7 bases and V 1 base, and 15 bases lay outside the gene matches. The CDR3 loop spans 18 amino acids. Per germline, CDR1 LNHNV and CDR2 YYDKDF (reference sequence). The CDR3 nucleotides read TGTGCCACCAGCAGAGTAGGGGGTGACAGGGCCGAAAACGGGGAGCTGTTTTTT. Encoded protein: CATSRVGGDRAENGELFF.

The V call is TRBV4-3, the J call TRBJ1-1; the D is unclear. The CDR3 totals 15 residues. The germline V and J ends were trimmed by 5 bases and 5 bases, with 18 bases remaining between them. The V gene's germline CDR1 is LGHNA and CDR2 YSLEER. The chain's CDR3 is CASSNVITGGTEAFF. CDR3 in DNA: TGCGCCAGCAGCAACGTCATTACGGGCGGGACTGAAGCTTTCTTT.

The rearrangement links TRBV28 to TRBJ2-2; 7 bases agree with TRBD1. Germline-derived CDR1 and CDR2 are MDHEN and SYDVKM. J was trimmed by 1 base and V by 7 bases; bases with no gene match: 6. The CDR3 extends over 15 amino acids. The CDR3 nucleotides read TGTGCCAGCACCGCCGGGACAGTGAACACCGGGGAGCTGTTTTTT. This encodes CASTAGTVNTGELFF.

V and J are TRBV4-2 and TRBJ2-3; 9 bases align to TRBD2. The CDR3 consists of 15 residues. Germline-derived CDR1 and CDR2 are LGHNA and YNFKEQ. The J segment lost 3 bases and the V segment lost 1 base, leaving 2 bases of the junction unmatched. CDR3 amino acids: CASSQASGVTDTQYF. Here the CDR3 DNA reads TGTGCCAGCAGCCAAGCTAGCGGGGTAACAGATACGCAGTATTTT.

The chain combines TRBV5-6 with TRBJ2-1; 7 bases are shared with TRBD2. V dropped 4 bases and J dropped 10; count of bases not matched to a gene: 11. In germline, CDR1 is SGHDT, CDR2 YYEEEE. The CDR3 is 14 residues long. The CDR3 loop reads CASSHGLVLREQFF. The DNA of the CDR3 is TGTGCCAGCAGCCATGGACTAGTGTTACGGGAGCAGTTCTTC.

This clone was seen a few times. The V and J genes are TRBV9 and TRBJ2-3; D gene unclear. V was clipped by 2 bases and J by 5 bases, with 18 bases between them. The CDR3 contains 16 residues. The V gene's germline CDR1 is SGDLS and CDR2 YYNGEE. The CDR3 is CASSVSARPSGDTQYF. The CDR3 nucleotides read TGTGCCAGCAGCGTCTCAGCCCGACCCTCGGGAGATACGCAGTATTTT.

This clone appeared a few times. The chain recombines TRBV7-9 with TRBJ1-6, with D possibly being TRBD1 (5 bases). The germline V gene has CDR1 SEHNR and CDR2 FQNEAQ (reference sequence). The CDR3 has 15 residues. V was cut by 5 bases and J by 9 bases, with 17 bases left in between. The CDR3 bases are TGTGCCAGCAGCGCTTCCGGGACTTCCCTTTCACCCCTCCACTTT. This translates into CASSASGTSLSPLHF. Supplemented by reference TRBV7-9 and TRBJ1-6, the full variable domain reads DTGVSQNPRHKITKRGQNVTFRCDPISEHNRLYWYRQTLGQGPEFLTYFQNEAQLEKSRLLSDRFSAERPKGSFSTLEIQRTEQGDSAMYLCASSASGTSLSPLHFGNGTRLTVT.

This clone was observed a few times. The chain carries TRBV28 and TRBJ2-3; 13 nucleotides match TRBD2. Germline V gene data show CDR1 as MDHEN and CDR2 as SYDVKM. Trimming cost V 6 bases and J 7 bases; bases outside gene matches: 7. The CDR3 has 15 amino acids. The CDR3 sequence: CASSRTSGSRHTQYF. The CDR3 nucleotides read TGTGCCAGCAGCCGGACTAGCGGGAGTCGTCATACGCAGTATTTT.

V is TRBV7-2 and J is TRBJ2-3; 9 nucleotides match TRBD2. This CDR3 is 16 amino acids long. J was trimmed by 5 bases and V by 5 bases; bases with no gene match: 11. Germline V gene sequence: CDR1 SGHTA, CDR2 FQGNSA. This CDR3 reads CASSVRASGTVDTQYF. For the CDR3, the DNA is TGTGCCAGCAGCGTCCGGGCTAGCGGGACCGTAGATACGCAGTATTTT.

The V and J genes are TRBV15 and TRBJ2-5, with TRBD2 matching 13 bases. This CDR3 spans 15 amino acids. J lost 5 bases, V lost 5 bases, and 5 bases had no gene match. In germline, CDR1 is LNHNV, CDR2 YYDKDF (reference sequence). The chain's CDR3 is CATSVGTSGAETQYF. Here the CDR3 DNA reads TGTGCCACCAGCGTCGGGACTAGCGGGGCGGAGACCCAGTACTTC. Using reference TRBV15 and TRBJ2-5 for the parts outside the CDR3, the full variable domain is DAMVIQNPRYQVTQFGKPVTLSCSQTLNHNVMYWYQQKSSQAPKLLFHYYDKDFNNEADTPDNFQSRRPNTSFCFLDIRSPGLGDTAMYLCATSVGTSGAETQYFGPGTRLLVL.

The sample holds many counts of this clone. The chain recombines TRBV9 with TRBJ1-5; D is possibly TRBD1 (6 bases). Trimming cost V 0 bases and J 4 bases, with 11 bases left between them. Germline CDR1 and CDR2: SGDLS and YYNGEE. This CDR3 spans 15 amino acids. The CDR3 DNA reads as TGTGCCAGCAGCGTAGGAGGGACAAGTAATCAGCCCCAGCATTTT. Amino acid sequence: CASSVGGTSNQPQHF.

DNA for the CDR3: TGCGCCAGCAGCCTTTCCGACAGGCCCCAAGAGACCCAGTACTTC. It translates to CASSLSDRPQETQYF. The chain combines TRBV4-3 with TRBJ2-5; D is perhaps TRBD1 (6 bases). The CDR3 is 15 residues long. Trimming removed 4 bases from V and 1 base from J, with 13 bases in between. Germline CDR1 LGHNA, CDR2 YSLEER.

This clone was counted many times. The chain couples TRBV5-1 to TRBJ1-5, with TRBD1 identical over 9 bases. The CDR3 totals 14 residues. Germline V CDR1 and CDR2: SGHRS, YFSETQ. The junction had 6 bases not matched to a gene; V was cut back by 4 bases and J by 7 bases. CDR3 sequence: CASSPGQGGQPQHF. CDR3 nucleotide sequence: TGCGCCAGCAGCCCGGGACAGGGCGGACAGCCCCAGCATTTT.

This chain's CDR3 is CASSQRLAGYIHEQFF. The CDR3 region has the DNA TGTGCCAGCAGCCAACGACTAGCGGGGTACATCCATGAGCAGTTCTTC. This rearrangement joins TRBV14 to TRBJ2-1, with TRBD2 matching over 11 bases. Germline CDR1 is SGHDN and CDR2 is FVKESK. J lost 8 bases, V lost 2 bases, and 8 bases had no gene match. The CDR3 is made up of 16 amino acids.

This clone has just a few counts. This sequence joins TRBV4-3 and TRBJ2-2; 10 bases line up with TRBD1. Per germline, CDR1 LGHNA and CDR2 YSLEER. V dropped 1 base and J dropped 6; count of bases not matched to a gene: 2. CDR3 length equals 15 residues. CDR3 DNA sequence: TGCGCCAGCAGCCAAGGACAGGGGGCGGCCGGGGAGCTGTTTTTT. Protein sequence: CASSQGQGAAGELFF.

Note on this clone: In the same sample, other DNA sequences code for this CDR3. The CDR3 nucleotides read TGCGCCAGCAGCCTCACAGGAGACACTGAAGCTTTCTTT. This sequence encodes CASSLTGDTEAFF. The V call is TRBV5-1, the J call TRBJ1-1, with TRBD1 as a possible D gene (5 bases). Trimming took off 4 bases at V and 3 bases at J, with 10 bases between the two ends. Germline assignment: CDR1 SGHRS and CDR2 YFSETQ. This CDR3 contains 13 residues. The full variable domain, with the rest looked up from reference TRBV5-1 and TRBJ1-1, is KAGVTQTPRYLIKTRGQQVTLSCSPISGHRSVSWYQQTPGQGLQFLFEYFSETQRNKGNFPGRFSGRQFSNSRSEMNVSTLELGDSALYLCASSLTGDTEAFFGQGTRLTVV.

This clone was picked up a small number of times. The CDR3 DNA sequence: TGCAGCGTTGATGAGTCAAACACTGAAGCTTTCTTT. It yields the protein CSVDESNTEAFF. V is TRBV29-1 and J is TRBJ1-1, with D unclear. Trimming shortened V by 3 bases and J by 2 bases, and 7 bases separated the two germline ends. This CDR3 has 12 residues. Germline-derived CDR1 and CDR2 are SQVTM and ANQGSEA.

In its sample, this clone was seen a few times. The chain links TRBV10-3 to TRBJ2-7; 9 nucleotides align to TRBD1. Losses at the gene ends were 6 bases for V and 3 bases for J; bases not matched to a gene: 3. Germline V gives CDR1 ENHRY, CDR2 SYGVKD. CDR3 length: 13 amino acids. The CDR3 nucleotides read TGTGCCATCAGACAGGGGGCGAACTACGAGCAGTACTTC. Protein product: CAIRQGANYEQYF.

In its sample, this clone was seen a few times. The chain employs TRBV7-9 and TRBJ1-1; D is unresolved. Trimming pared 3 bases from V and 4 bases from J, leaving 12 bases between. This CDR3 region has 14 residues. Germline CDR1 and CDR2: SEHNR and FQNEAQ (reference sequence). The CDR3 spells CASSLNAGFTEAFF. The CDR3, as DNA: TGTGCCAGCAGCTTGAACGCGGGGTTCACTGAAGCTTTCTTT.

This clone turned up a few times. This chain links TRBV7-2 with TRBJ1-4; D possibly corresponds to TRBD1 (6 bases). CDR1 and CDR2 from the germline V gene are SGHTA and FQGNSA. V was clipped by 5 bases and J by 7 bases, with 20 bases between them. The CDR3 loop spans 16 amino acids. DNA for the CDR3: TGTGCCAGCAGCATTGGACAGATGGGTATAGGTGAAAAACTGTTTTTT. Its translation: CASSIGQMGIGEKLFF.

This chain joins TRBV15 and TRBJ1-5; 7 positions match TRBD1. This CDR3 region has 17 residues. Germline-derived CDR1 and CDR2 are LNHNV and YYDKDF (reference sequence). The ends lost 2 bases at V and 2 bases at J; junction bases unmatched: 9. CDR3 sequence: CATSRLKDGTGNQPQHF. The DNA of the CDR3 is TGTGCCACCAGCAGATTAAAAGACGGGACAGGCAATCAGCCCCAGCATTTT.